The 15 T cell receptor beta chains below were found in one sample sequenced in a study of cytomegalovirus exposure and HLA in healthy donors. The PCR employed 60 Vbeta primers together with 13 Jbeta primers. Here immunoSEQ multiplex PCR was the method, and the copy in TCRdb shows in-frame clones only, minus some. The sample holds 100,000 to 150,000 clones, 82% seen once. The sequenced sample was PBMCs. The receptor source for this set is a boy between 2 and 10 years old in good health and CMV-seronegative.

The rearrangement uses TRBV6-1 and TRBJ2-7; D is possibly TRBD1 (5 bases). V dropped 4 bases and J dropped 10 bases, with 17 bases sitting between them. The CDR3 has 13 residues. CDR1 is MNHNS, CDR2 SASEGT, per germline. CDR3 loop: CASSAGPESRQYV. CDR3 nucleotide sequence: TGTGCCAGCAGTGCAGGGCCCGAATCTAGACAGTACGTC.

V and J are TRBV14 and TRBJ1-4; D not resolved. The CDR3 runs 14 residues. In germline, CDR1 is SGHDN, CDR2 FVKESK. Trimming shortened V by 4 bases and J by 2 bases, and 8 bases separated the two germline ends. The CDR3 is CASSPWSTNEKLFF. DNA of the CDR3: TGTGCCAGCAGCCCATGGAGTACTAATGAAAAACTGTTTTTT. Full variable domain (rest looked up from reference TRBV14 and TRBJ1-4): EAGVTQFPSHSVIEKGQTVTLRCDPISGHDNLYWYRRVMGKEIKFLLHFVKESKQDESGMPNNRFLAERTGGTYSTLKVQPAELEDSGVYFCASSPWSTNEKLFFGSGTQLSVL.

CDR3 region: CASSEAVIGQPQHF. CDR3 DNA: TGTGCCAGCAGTGAAGCAGTTATCGGGCAGCCCCAGCATTTT. The V and J genes are TRBV2 and TRBJ1-5, with no clear D. The V and J ends lost 0 bases and 7 bases respectively, with 10 bases between them. Looked up from germline, CDR1 is SNHLY and CDR2 is FYNNEI. There are 14 residues in the CDR3.

The count of this clone is one. This sequence joins TRBV7-2 and TRBJ2-5; D is undetermined. The germline gives CDR1 SGHTA, CDR2 FQGNSA. The V end lost 0 bases, the J end lost 5 bases, and 4 bases lay between the germline ends. This CDR3 is 12 amino acids long. The CDR3 sequence is CASSLASETQYF. The DNA of the CDR3 is TGTGCCAGCAGCTTAGCGTCGGAGACCCAGTACTTC.

V usage is TRBV7-3 and J usage is TRBJ2-5; 14 bases line up with TRBD2. CDR1 and CDR2 (germline): SGHTA, FQGTGA. The CDR3 covers 17 residues. The junction had 8 bases not matched to a gene; V was cut back by 3 bases and J by 5 bases. The CDR3 nucleotides read TGTGCCAGCAGCTTCGGACTAGCGGGAGGCCCTGCGGAGACCCAGTACTTC. Amino acid sequence: CASSFGLAGGPAETQYF.

The chain carries TRBV19 and TRBJ2-7; D might be TRBD2 (6 bases). This CDR3 is 16 amino acids long. Deletions cut 2 bases from V and 2 bases from J, with 16 bases between. The germline V gene has CDR1 LNHDA and CDR2 SQIVND (reference sequence). CDR3 residues: CASSIQGGAGAYEQYF. The DNA for the CDR3 is TGTGCCAGTAGTATACAGGGCGGGGCAGGCGCCTACGAGCAGTACTTC.

This clone was seen once. The rearrangement uses TRBV27 and TRBJ1-6, with 8 bases identical to TRBD1. Germline assignment: CDR1 MNHEY and CDR2 SMNVEV (reference sequence). The CDR3 runs to 16 residues. Germline trimming cut 6 bases from V and 6 bases from J; bases unmatched to any gene: 10. CDR3 amino acids: CASSPLDRVSNSPLHF. For the CDR3, the DNA is TGTGCCAGCAGCCCTTTGGACAGGGTGTCTAATTCACCCCTCCACTTT.

J is TRBJ1-1 and V is TRBV29-1; 10 bases fit TRBD1. This CDR3 comprises 14 residues. The germline CDR1 and CDR2 sequences are SQVTM and ANQGSEA. Trimming cost V 7 bases and J 3 bases; bases outside gene matches: 8. The CDR3 loop is CSGGKTGGYTEAFF. The CDR3 DNA reads TGCAGCGGAGGGAAGACAGGGGGCTACACTGAAGCTTTCTTT.

CDR3 coding DNA: TGTGCCAGCAGCTTGCCCAGGGGTCCTCAGAACACTGAAGCTTTCTTT. It encodes CASSLPRGPQNTEAFF. This sequence joins TRBV5-6 and TRBJ1-1, with D maybe TRBD1 (6 bases). The germline gives CDR1 SGHDT, CDR2 YYEEEE. The V end was cut by 1 base, the J end by 1 base, with 14 bases between. The CDR3 totals 16 residues.

V usage is TRBV7-8 and J usage is TRBJ1-1, with TRBD1 as a possible D gene (5 bases). The CDR3 consists of 15 residues. The germline V gene encodes CDR1 SGHVS and CDR2 FQNEAQ. Trimming stripped 5 bases from V and 6 bases from J, with 19 bases between. The CDR3 DNA follows: TGTGCCAGCAGCCCGGACACGGCCGCCTCTGCTGAAGCTTTCTTT. Amino acid sequence: CASSPDTAASAEAFF.

This rearrangement joins TRBV12-5 to TRBJ2-7, with a weak D call TRBD1 (6 bases). Germline V gene sequence: CDR1 LGHNT, CDR2 FRNRAP. The CDR3 runs 15 residues. Trimming left V 2 bases short and J 5 bases short, with 16 bases between. CDR3 amino acids: CASGLYEQGPHEQYF. The DNA for the CDR3 is TGTGCTAGTGGTTTGTACGAACAGGGACCCCACGAGCAGTACTTC. Looking up the rest from reference TRBV12-5 and TRBJ2-7 gives the full variable domain: DARVTQTPRHKVTEMGQEVTMRCQPILGHNTVFWYRQTMMQGLELLAYFRNRAPLDDSGMPKDRFSAEMPDATLATLKIQPSEPRDSAVYFCASGLYEQGPHEQYFGPGTRLTVT.

A few counts support this clone. V gene TRBV20-1 combines with J gene TRBJ2-3; D is possibly TRBD1 (5 bases). V lost 4 bases and J lost 9, with 8 bases in between. This CDR3 has 10 residues. Germline CDR1 reads DFQATT; CDR2 reads SNEGSKA (reference sequence). The CDR3 DNA reads as TGCAGTGCTATAAAGGGGACGCAGTATTTT. Translated: CSAIKGTQYF.

The chain has TRBV5-4 and TRBJ2-3; weak D call: TRBD1 (5 bases). The germline CDR1 and CDR2 sequences are SGHNT and YYREEE (reference sequence). This CDR3 has 17 residues. V lost 4 bases and J lost 1, with 19 bases in between. The CDR3 region is CASSGYLQGAGTDTQYF. DNA of the CDR3: TGTGCCAGCAGCGGATATCTACAAGGGGCTGGCACAGATACGCAGTATTTT.

This clone was observed a handful of times. The rearrangement links TRBV27 to TRBJ1-6; D uncertain. This CDR3 region has 13 residues. Germline CDR1 and CDR2: MNHEY and SMNVEV (reference sequence). Trimming shortened V by 6 bases and J by 10 bases, and 13 bases separated the two germline ends. The CDR3 DNA is TGTGCCAGCAGGTCCCCGGCGGGGTCACCCCTCCACTTT. Its translation is CASRSPAGSPLHF.

The V and J genes are TRBV5-4 and TRBJ2-5; 7 bases match TRBD2. With V trimmed by 2 bases and J by 6 bases, 4 bases remained unmatched. The CDR3 length is 13 residues. Germline V lookup: CDR1 SGHNT, CDR2 YYREEE (reference sequence). The CDR3 DNA reads as TGTGCCAGCAGCTTTGGGGGGGTCCAGACCCAGTACTTC. Encoded protein: CASSFGGVQTQYF. The whole variable domain, filled in from reference TRBV5-4 and TRBJ2-5, reads ETGVTQSPTHLIKTRGQQVTLRCSSQSGHNTVSWYQQALGQGPQFIFQYYREEENGRGNFPPRFSGLQFPNYSSELNVNALELDDSALYLCASSFGGVQTQYFGPGTRLLVL.